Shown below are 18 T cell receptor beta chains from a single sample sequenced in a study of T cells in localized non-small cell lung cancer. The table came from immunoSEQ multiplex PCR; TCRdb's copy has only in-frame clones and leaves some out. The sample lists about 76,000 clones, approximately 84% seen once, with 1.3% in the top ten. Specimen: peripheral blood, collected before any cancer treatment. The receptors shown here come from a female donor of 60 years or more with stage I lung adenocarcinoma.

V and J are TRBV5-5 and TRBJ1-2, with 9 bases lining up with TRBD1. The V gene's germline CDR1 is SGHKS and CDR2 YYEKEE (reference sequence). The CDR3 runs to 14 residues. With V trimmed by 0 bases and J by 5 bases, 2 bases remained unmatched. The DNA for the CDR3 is TGTGCCAGCAGCTTGGGACAGGGGGTTTATGGCTACACCTTC. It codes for CASSLGQGVYGYTF.

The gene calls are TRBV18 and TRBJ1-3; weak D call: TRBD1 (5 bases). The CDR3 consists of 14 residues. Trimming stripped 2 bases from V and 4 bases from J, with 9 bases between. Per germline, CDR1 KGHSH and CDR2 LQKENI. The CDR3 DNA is TGTGCCAGCTCACCAGAGGGGAGCGGAAACACCATATATTTT. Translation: CASSPEGSGNTIYF.

CDR3 nucleotides: TGTGCCAGCAGTCCCTACTTCGGACAGGCCTTCACAGATACGCAGTATTTT. Amino acids: CASSPYFGQAFTDTQYF. V and J are TRBV28 and TRBJ2-3, with 7 bases matching TRBD1. CDR1 is MDHEN and CDR2 is SYDVKM in the germline V gene. The trim removed 5 bases at V and 2 bases at J, leaving 13 bases unmatched. The CDR3 extends over 17 amino acids.

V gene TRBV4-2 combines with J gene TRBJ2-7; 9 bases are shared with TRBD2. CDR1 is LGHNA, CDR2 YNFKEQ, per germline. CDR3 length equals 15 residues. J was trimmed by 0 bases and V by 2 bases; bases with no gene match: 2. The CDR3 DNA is TGTGCCAGCAGCCAACTAGCGGGGAGCTCCTACGAGCAGTACTTC. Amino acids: CASSQLAGSSYEQYF.

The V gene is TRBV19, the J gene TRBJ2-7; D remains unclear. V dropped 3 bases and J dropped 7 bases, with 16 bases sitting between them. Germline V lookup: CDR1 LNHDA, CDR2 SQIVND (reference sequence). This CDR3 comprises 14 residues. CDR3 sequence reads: CASSILLSNGEQYF. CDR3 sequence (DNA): TGTGCCAGTAGTATCCTCCTGTCCAACGGTGAGCAGTACTTC. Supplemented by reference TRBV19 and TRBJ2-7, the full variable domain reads DGGITQSPKYLFRKEGQNVTLSCEQNLNHDAMYWYRQDPGQGLRLIYYSQIVNDFQKGDIAEGYSVSREKKESFPLTVTSAQKNPTAFYLCASSILLSNGEQYFGPGTRLTVT.

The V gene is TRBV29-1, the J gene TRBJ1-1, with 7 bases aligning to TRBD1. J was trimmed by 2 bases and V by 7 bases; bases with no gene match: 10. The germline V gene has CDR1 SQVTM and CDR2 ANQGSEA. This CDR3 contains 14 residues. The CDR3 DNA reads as TGCAGCGCTCAGGGACAGATTATTAACACTGAAGCTTTCTTT. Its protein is CSAQGQIINTEAFF.

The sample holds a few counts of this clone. The CDR3 region is CASSWTGTRNTEAFF. The CDR3 DNA is TGTGCCAGTAGCTGGACTGGGACCCGGAACACTGAAGCTTTCTTT. The J gene is TRBJ1-1, the V gene TRBV19; D is possibly TRBD1 (5 bases). This CDR3 spans 15 amino acids. Germline CDR1 reads LNHDA; CDR2 reads SQIVND (reference sequence). V lost 6 bases, J lost 1 base, and 15 bases lay in between.

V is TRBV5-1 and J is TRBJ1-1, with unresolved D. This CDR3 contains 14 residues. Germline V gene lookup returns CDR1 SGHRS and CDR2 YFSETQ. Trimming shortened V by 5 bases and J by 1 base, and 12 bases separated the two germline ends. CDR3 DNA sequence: TGCGCCAGCAGTTCCGGACTCTCGAACACTGAAGCTTTCTTT. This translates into CASSSGLSNTEAFF.

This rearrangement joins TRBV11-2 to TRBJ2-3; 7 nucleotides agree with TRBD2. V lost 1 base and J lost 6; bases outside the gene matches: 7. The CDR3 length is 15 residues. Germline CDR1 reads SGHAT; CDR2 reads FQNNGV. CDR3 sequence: CASSLALAVEDTQYF. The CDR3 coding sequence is TGTGCCAGCAGCTTAGCGCTAGCGGTCGAGGATACGCAGTATTTT.

The chain's CDR3 is CASSKRSSTDTQYF. In DNA, the CDR3 is TGTGCCAGCTCAAAGCGGTCTAGCACAGATACGCAGTATTTT. J is TRBJ2-3 and V is TRBV2, with D perhaps TRBD2 (5 bases). Germline V lookup: CDR1 SNHLY, CDR2 FYNNEI. Trimming stripped 8 bases from V and 0 bases from J, with 12 bases between. The CDR3 has 14 amino acids.

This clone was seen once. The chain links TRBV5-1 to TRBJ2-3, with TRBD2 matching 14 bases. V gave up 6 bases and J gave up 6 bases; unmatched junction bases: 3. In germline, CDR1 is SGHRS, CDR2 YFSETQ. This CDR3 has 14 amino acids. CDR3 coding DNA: TGCGCCAGCAAGACTAGCGGGGGGGCGGATACGCAGTATTTT. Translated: CASKTSGGADTQYF.

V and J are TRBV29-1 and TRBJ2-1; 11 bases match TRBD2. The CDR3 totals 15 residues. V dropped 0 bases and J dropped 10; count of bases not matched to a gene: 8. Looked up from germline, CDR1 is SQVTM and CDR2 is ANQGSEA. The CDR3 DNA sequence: TGCAGCGTTGAAGATAGCGGGGGGGCGTTAGTGGAGCAGTTCTTC. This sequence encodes CSVEDSGGALVEQFF.

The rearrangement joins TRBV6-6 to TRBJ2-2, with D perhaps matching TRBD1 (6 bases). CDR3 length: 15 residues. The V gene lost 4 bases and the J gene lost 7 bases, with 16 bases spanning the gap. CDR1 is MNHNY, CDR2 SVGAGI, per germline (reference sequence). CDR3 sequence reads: CASSFRQAPIGELFF. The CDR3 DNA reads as TGTGCCAGCAGTTTTAGACAGGCGCCCATCGGGGAGCTGTTTTTT.

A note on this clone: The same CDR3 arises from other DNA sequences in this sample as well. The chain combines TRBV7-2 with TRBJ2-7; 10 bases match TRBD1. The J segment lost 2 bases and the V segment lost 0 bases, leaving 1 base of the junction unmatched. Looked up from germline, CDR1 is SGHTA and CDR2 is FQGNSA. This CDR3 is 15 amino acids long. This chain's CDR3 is CASSLAGQGTYEQYF. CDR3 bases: TGTGCCAGCAGCTTAGCGGGACAGGGGACCTACGAGCAGTACTTC.

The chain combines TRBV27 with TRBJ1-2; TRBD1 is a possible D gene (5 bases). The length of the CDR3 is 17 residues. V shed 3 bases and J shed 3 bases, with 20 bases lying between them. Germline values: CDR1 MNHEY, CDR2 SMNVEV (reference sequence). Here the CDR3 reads CASSFWTLLIPDYGYTF. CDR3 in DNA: TGTGCCAGCAGTTTCTGGACACTCCTCATCCCAGACTATGGCTACACCTTC.

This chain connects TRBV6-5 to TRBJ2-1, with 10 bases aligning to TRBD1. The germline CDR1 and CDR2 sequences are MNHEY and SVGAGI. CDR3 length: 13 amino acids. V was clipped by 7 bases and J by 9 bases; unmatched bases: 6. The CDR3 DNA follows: TGTGCCAGCACCCGGACAGGGGGATTTGAGCAGTTCTTC. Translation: CASTRTGGFEQFF.

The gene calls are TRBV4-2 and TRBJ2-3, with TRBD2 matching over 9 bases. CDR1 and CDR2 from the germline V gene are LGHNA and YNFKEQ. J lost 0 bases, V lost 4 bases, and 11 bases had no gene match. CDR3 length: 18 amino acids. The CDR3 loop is CASSLTTRTSGSTDTQYF. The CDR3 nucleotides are TGTGCCAGCAGCCTAACTACGAGAACTAGCGGGAGCACAGATACGCAGTATTTT.

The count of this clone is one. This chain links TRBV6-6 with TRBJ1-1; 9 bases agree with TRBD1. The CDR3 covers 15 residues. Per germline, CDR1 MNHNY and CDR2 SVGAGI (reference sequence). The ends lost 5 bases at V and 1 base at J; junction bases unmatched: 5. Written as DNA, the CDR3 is TGTGCCAGCAGTGGCTTGGACAGGGGGAACACTGAAGCTTTCTTT. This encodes CASSGLDRGNTEAFF.